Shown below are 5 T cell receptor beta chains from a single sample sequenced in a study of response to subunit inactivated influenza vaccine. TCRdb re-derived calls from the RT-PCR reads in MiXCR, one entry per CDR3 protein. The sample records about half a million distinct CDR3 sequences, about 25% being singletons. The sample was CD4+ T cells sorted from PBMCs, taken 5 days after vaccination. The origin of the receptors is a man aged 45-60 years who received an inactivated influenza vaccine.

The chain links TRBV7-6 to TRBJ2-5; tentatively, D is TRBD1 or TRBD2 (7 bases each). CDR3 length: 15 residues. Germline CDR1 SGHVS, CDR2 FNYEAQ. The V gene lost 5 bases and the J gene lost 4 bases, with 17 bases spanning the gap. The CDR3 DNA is TGTGCCAGCAGCCCTCACGACAGGGAGGGAGAGACCCAGTACTTC. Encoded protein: CASSPHDREGETQYF.

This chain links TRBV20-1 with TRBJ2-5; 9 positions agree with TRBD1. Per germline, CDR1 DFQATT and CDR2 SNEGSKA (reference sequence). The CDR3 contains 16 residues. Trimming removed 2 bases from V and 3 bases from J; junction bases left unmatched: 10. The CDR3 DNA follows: TGCAGTGCTAGATCGTTTACCGGGACAGGGAAAGAGACCCAGTACTTC. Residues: CSARSFTGTGKETQYF.

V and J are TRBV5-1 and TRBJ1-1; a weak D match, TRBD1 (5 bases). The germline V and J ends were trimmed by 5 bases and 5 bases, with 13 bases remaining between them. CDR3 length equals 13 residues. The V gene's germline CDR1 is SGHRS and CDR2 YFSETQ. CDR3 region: CASRGEGYTEAFF. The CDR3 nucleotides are TGCGCCAGCAGGGGCGAGGGGTATACTGAAGCTTTCTTT.

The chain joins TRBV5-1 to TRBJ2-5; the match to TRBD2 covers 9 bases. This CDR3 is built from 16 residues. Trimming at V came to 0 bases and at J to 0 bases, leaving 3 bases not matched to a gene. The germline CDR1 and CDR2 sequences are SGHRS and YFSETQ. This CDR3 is CASSLAASGNQETQYF. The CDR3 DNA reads TGCGCCAGCAGCTTGGCGGCTAGCGGGAACCAAGAGACCCAGTACTTC.

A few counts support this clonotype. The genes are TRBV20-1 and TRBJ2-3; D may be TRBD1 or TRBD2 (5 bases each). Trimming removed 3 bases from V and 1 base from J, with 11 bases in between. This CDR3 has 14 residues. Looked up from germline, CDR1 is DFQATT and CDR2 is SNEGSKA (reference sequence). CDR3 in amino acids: CSARGVGGTDTQYF. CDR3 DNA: TGCAGTGCTAGGGGGGTCGGGGGCACAGATACGCAGTATTTT.